Detailed here is one TCR beta chain. These data belong to a study of blood T cell repertoires in COVID-19. TCRdb's copy holds only in-frame clones and misses some; the assay was immunoSEQ multiplex PCR. Of a few hundred thousand clones listed, about 83% are singletons. CDR1 is LNHDA, CDR2 SQIVND, per germline (reference sequence). The CDR3 is 13 residues long. Trimming left V 4 bases short and J 5 bases short, with 9 bases between. This chain uses TRBV19 with TRBJ1-5; D is undetermined. This sequence originates from a woman between 45 and 60 years old with acute or convalescent COVID-19. The material sequenced was peripheral blood. This CDR3 is CASSTTSDQPQHF. CDR3 coding DNA: TGTGCCAGTAGTACTACCAGCGATCAGCCCCAGCATTTT.